This T cell receptor (beta chain) was sequenced for a study of a mutant IDH1 vaccine in newly diagnosed glioma. Study-level background: Either 4-6 weeks after radiotherapy alone or alongside temozolomide, vaccination was begun. Pretreatment consisted of radiotherapy, temozolomide, or both, with most receiving both. Study-level results: Patients showed vaccine-induced immune responses at a rate of 90% to 95%.

With respect to this clone: Its antigen is undetermined.

The CDR3 spans 14 residues. Germline-derived CDR1 and CDR2 are LNHDA and SQIVND (reference sequence). With V trimmed by 6 bases and J by 4 bases, 8 bases remained unmatched. Specified time point: week 11, during vaccination. In the vaccine, a single dose held 300 ug of the mutant IDH1 20-mer peptide, along with topical imiquimod. Assay: immunoSEQ multiplex PCR; the TCRdb copy retains only in-frame clones and omits some. The sample has under 65,000 clones; about four fifths are singletons. The V gene is TRBV19, the J gene TRBJ1-1, with 7 bases that match TRBD1. This specimen consisted of PBMCs, obtained from a glioma patient whose treatment included an IDH1 peptide vaccine. This receptor was taken from a man aged 50 or older with glioma. CDR3 nucleotide sequence: TGTGCCAGTAGCAACCAGGGGGGGGTCACTGAAGCTTTCTTT. Translating gives CASSNQGGVTEAFF. Based on the CDR3 plus reference TRBV19 and TRBJ1-1, the full variable domain is DGGITQSPKYLFRKEGQNVTLSCEQNLNHDAMYWYRQDPGQGLRLIYYSQIVNDFQKGDIAEGYSVSREKKESFPLTVTSAQKNPTAFYLCASSNQGGVTEAFFGQGTRLTVV.